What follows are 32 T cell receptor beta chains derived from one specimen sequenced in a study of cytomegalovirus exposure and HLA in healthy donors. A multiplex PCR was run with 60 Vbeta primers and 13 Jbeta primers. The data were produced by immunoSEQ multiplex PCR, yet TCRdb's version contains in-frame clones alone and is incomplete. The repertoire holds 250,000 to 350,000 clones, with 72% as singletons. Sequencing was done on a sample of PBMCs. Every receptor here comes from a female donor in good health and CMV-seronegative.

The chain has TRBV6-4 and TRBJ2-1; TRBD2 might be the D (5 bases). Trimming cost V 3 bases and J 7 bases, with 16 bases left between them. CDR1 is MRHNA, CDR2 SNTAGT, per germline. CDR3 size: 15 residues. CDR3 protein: CASSEEATRGNEQFF. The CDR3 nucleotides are TGTGCCAGCAGTGAGGAGGCTACCCGAGGGAATGAGCAGTTCTTC.

In nucleotides, the CDR3 is TGTGCCAGCTCACGACAGGGGGCAGATGAGCAGTTCTTC. Translation gives CASSRQGADEQFF. This chain connects TRBV18 to TRBJ2-1; 10 bases are shared with TRBD1. CDR1 and CDR2 (germline): KGHSH, LQKENI. After removal of 4 bases from V and 8 bases from J, the junction contained 2 bases not matched to a gene. The length of the CDR3 is 13 residues.

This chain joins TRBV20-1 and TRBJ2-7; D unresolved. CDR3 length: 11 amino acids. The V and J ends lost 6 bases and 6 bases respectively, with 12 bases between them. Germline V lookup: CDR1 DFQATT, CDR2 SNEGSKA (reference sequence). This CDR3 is CSAPVVGEQYF. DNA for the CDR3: TGCAGTGCCCCGGTAGTTGGCGAGCAGTACTTC.

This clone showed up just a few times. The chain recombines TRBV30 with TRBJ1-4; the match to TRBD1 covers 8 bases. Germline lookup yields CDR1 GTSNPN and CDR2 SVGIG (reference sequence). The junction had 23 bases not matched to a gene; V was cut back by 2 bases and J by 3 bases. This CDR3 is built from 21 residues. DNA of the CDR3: TGTGCCTGGAGTCCGAAGGGGACAGGATCGTTCCTGAATCGGGCTAATGAAAAACTGTTTTTT. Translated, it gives CAWSPKGTGSFLNRANEKLFF.

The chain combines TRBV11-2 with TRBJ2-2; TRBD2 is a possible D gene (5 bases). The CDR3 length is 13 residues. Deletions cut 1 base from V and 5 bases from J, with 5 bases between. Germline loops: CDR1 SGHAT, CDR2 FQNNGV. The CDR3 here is CASSLGRTGELFF. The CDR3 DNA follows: TGTGCCAGCAGCTTAGGGAGGACCGGGGAGCTGTTTTTT.

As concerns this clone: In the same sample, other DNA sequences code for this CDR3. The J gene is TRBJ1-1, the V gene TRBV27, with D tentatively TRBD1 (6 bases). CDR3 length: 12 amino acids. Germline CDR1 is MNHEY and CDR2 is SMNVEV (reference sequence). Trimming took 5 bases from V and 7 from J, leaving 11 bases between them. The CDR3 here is CASSLTGSEAFF. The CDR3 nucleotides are TGTGCCAGCAGTCTGACAGGTAGTGAAGCTTTCTTT.

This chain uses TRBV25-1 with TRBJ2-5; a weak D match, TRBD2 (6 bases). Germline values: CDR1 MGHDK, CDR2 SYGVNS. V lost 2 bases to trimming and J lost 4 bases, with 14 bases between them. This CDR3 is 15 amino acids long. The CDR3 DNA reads TGTGCCAGCAGTGAAGGTGGGGCTAGCGCAGAGACCCAGTACTTC. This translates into CASSEGGASAETQYF.

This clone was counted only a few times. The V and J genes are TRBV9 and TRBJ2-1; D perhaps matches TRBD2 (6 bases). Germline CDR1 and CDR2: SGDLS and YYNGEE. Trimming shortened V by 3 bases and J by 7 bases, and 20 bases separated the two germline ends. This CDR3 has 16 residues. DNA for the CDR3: TGTGCCAGCAGCGCCCCTTTTGGGGGGTTGAGAAATGAGCAGTTCTTC. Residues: CASSAPFGGLRNEQFF.

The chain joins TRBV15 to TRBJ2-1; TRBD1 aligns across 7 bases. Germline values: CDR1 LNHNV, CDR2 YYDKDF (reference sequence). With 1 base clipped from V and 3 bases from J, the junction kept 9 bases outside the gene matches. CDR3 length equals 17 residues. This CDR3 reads CATSRGQTGTLYNEQFF. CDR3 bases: TGTGCCACCAGCAGAGGGCAGACAGGGACGCTCTACAATGAGCAGTTCTTC.

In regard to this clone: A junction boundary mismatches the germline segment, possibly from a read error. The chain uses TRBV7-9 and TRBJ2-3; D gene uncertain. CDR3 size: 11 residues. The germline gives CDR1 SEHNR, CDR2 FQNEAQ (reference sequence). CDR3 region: CPSSPAGTQYF. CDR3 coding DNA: TGTCCCAGCAGCCCCGCCGGTACGCAGTATTTT.

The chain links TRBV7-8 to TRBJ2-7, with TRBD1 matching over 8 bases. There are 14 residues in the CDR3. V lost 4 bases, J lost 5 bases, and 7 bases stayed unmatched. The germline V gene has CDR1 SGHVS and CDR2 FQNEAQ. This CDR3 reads CASSSDRVYDEQYF. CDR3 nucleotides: TGTGCCAGCAGCTCGGACAGGGTATATGACGAGCAGTACTTC.

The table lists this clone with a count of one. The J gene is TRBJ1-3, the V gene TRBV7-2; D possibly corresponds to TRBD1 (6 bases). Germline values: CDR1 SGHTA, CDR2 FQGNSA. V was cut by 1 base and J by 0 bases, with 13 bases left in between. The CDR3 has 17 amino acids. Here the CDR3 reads CASSLVGHSLSGNTIYF. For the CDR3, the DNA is TGTGCCAGCAGCTTAGTGGGACACTCTCTCTCTGGAAACACCATATATTTT.

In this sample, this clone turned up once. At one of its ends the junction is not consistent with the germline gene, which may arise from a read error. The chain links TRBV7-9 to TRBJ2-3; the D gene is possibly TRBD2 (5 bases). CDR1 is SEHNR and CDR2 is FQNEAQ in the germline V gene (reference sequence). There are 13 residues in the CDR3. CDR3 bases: TGTTCCAGCAGCTTAGATCAAGGAGGTACGCAGTATTTT. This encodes CSSSLDQGGTQYF.

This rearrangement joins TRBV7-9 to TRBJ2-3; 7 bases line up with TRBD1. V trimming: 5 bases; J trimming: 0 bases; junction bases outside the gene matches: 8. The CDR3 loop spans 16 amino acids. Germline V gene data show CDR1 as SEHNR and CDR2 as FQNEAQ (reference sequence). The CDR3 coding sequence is TGTGCCAGCAGCCCCTCGACAGGGCATAGCACAGATACGCAGTATTTT. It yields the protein CASSPSTGHSTDTQYF.

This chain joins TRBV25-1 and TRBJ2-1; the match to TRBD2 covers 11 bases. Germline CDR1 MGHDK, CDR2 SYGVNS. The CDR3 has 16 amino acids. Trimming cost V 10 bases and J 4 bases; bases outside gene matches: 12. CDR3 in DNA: TGTGCCACCTCATTCGGGACTAGCGGAGCTTACAATGAGCAGTTCTTC. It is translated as CATSFGTSGAYNEQFF.

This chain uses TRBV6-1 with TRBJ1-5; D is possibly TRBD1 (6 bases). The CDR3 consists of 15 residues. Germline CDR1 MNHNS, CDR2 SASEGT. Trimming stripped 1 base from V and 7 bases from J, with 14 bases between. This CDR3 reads CASSEGGGRGQPQHF. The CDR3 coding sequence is TGTGCCAGCAGTGAAGGGGGGGGGAGGGGGCAGCCCCAGCATTTT.

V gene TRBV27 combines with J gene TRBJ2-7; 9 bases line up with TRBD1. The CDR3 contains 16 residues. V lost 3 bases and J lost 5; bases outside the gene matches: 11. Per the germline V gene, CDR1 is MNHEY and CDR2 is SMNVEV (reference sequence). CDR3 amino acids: CASSLPHGTGYHEQYF. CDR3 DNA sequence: TGTGCCAGCAGTTTGCCCCACGGGACAGGGTACCACGAGCAGTACTTC.

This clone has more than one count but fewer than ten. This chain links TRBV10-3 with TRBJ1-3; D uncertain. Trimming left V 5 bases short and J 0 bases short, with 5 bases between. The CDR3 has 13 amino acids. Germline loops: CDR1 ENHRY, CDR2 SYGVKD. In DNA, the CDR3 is TGTGCCATCAGTTCTGTCTCTGGAAACACCATATATTTT. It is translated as CAISSVSGNTIYF.

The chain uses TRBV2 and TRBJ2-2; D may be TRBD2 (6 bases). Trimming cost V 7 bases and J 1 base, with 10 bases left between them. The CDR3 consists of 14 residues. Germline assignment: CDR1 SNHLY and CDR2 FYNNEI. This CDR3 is CASIEGGNTGELFF. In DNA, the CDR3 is TGTGCCAGCATCGAGGGAGGGAACACCGGGGAGCTGTTTTTT.

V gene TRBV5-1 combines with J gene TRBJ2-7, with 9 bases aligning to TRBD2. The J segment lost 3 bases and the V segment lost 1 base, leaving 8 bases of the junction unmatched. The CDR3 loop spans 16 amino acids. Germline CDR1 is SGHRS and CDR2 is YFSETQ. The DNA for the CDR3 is TGCGCCAGCAGCTTGTTGGCGGGAGGGTCCAACTACGAGCAGTACTTC. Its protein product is CASSLLAGGSNYEQYF.

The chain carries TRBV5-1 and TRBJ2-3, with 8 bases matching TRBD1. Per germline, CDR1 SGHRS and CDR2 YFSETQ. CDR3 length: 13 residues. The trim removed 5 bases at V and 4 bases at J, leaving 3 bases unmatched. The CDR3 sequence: CASSKDRADTQYF. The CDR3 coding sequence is TGCGCCAGCAGTAAGGACAGGGCAGATACGCAGTATTTT.

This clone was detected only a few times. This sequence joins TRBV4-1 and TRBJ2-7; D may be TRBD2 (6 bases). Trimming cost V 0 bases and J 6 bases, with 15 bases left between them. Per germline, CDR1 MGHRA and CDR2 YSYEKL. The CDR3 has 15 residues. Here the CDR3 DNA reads TGCGCCAGCAGCCAAGAGCTAACGGGAGTGCGCGAGCAGTACTTC. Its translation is CASSQELTGVREQYF.

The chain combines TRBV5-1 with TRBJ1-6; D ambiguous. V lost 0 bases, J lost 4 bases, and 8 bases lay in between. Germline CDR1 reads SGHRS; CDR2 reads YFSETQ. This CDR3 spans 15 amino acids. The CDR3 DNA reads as TGCGCCAGCAGCTTGGAGTACCAGTATAATTCACCCCTCCACTTT. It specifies CASSLEYQYNSPLHF.

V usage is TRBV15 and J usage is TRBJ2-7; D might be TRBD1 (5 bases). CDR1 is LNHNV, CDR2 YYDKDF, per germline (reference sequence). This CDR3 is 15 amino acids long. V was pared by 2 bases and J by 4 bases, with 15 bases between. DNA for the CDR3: TGTGCCACCAGCAGACCGAGTAACCCAGGGTACGAGCAGTACTTC. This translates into CATSRPSNPGYEQYF.

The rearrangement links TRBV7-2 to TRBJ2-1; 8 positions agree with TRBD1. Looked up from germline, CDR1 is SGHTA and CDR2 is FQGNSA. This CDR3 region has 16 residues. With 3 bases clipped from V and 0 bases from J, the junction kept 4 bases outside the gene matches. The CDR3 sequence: CASSLTGASSYNEQFF. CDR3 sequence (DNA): TGTGCCAGCAGCTTGACAGGGGCCAGCTCCTACAATGAGCAGTTCTTC.

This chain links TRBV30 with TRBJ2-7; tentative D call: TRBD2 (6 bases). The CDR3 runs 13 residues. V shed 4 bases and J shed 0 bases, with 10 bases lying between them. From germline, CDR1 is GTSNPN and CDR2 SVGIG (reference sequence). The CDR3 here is CAWNGGLSYEQYF. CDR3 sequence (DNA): TGTGCCTGGAATGGAGGGCTCTCCTACGAGCAGTACTTC.

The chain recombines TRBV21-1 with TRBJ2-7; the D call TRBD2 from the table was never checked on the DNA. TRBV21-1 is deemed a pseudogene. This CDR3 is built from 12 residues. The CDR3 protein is CASVGTSGEQYF. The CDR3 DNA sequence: TGTGCCAGCGTTGGGACTAGCGGAGAGCAGTACTTC.

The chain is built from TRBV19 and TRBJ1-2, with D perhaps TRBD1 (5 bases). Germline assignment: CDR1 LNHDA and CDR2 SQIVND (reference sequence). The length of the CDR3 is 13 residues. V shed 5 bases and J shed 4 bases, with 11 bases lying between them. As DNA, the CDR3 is TGTGCCAGTAGTGCACAGGTTCCCTATGGCTACACCTTC. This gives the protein CASSAQVPYGYTF. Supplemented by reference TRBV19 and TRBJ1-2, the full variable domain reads DGGITQSPKYLFRKEGQNVTLSCEQNLNHDAMYWYRQDPGQGLRLIYYSQIVNDFQKGDIAEGYSVSREKKESFPLTVTSAQKNPTAFYLCASSAQVPYGYTFGSGTRLTVV.

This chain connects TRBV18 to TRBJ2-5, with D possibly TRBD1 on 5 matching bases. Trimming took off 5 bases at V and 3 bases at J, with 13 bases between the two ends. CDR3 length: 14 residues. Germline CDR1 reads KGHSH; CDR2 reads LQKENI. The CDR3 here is CASSEKGREETQYF. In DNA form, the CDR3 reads TGTGCCAGCTCAGAAAAGGGGCGCGAAGAGACCCAGTACTTC.

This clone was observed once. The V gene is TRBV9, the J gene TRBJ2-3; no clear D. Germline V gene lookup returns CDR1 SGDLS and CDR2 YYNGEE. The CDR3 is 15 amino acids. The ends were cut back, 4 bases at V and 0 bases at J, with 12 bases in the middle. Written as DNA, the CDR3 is TGTGCCAGCAGCCCCCTCAGGTTTAGCACAGATACGCAGTATTTT. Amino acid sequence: CASSPLRFSTDTQYF.

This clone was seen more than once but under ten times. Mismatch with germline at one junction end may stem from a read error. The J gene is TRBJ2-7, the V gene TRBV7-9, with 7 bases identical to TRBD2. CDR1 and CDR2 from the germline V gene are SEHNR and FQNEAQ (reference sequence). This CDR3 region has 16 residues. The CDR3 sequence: CSSSWPSGRSSYEQYF. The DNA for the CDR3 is TGTTCCAGCAGCTGGCCTAGCGGCCGTAGCTCCTACGAGCAGTACTTC.

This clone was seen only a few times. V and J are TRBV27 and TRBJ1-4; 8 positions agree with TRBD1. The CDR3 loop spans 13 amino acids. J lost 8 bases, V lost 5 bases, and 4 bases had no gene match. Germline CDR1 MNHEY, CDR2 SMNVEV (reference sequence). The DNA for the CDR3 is TGTGCCAGCAGTCCCAGGGGGCCCGAAAAACTGTTTTTT. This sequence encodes CASSPRGPEKLFF. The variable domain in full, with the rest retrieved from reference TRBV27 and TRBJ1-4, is EAQVTQNPRYLITVTGKKLTVTCSQNMNHEYMSWYRQDPGLGLRQIYYSMNVEVTDKGDVPEGYKVSRKEKRNFPLILESPSPNQTSLYFCASSPRGPEKLFFGSGTQLSVL.